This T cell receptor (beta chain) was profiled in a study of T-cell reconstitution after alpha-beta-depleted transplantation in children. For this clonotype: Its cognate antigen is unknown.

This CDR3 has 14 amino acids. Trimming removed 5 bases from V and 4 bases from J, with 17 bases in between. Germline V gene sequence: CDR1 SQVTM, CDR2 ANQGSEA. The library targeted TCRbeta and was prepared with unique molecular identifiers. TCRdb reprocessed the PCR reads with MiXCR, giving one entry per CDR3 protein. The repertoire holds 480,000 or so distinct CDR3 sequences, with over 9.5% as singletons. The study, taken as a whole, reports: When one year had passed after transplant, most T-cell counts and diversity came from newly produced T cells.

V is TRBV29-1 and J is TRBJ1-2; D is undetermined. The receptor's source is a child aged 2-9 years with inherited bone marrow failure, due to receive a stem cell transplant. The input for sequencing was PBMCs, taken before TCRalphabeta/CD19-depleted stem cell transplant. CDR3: CSVTRAGPSYGYTF. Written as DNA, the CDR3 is TGCAGCGTTACACGGGCAGGACCTAGCTATGGCTACACCTTC.